The 9 T cell receptor beta chains presented below share a single source sample, sequenced in a study of Ad26.COV2.S vaccination and SARS-CoV-2 variants. Using immunoSEQ multiplex PCR, the repertoire was profiled, and TCRdb retains in-frame clones only, with some absent. The sample consists of about 400,000 clones, more than 75% of them appearing once. The treatment is: around 19 received Ad26.COV2.S at low or high dose, single or two shots; several received placebo; per-sample allocation not given. It was on day 63 after the first vaccine or placebo injection that samples were taken. This specimen consisted of peripheral blood, obtained in a trial of Ad26.COV2.S vaccine versus placebo. Source of these receptors: a person between 18 and 59 years old who received the Ad26.COV2.S COVID-19 vaccine or a placebo.

This clone was picked up one time. The CDR3 nucleotides are TGTGCCAGCATCTTGACAGACACGAACACCGGGGAGCTGTTTTTT. Amino acid sequence: CASILTDTNTGELFF. This rearrangement joins TRBV19 to TRBJ2-2, with D possibly being TRBD1 (5 bases). Trimming removed 9 bases at V and 0 bases at J, with 14 bases between. The CDR3 totals 15 residues. From germline, CDR1 is LNHDA and CDR2 SQIVND (reference sequence).

This rearrangement joins TRBV7-2 to TRBJ1-3, with unresolved D. Germline V gene data show CDR1 as SGHTA and CDR2 as FQGNSA. With 3 bases removed from V and 0 bases from J, the gap between germline ends came to 9 bases. The CDR3 covers 15 residues. As DNA, the CDR3 is TGTGCCAGCAGCTTCACAAGATTCTCTGGAAACACCATATATTTT. Translated, it gives CASSFTRFSGNTIYF. The whole variable domain, remainder taken from reference TRBV7-2 and TRBJ1-3, is GAGVSQSPSNKVTEKGKDVELRCDPISGHTALYWYRQSLGQGLEFLIYFQGNSAPDKSGLPSDRFSAERTGGSVSTLTIQRTQQEDSAVYLCASSFTRFSGNTIYFGEGSWLTVV.

This chain connects TRBV28 to TRBJ1-6; tentative D call: TRBD1 (5 bases). V lost 5 bases and J 14 bases, leaving 22 bases between the germline ends. This CDR3 spans 15 amino acids. The germline V gene encodes CDR1 MDHEN and CDR2 SYDVKM. CDR3 coding DNA: TGTGCCAGCAGTCCCCACGACAGAATCGGTGGGGCCCTCCACTTT. Residues: CASSPHDRIGGALHF.

The CDR3 sequence: CASSQGTSDQETQYF. CDR3 bases: TGTGCCAGCAGCCAAGGAACTAGCGATCAAGAGACCCAGTACTTC. The gene calls are TRBV3-1 (or the pseudogene TRBV3-2) and TRBJ2-5; 7 nucleotides line up with TRBD2. Germline V CDR1 and CDR2: LGHDT, YNNKEL (reference sequence). The CDR3 has 15 residues. After removal of 1 base from V and 2 bases from J, the junction contained 4 bases not matched to a gene.

This chain connects TRBV3-1 (or the pseudogene TRBV3-2) to TRBJ2-2, with 8 positions matching TRBD2. The ends lost 4 bases at V and 8 bases at J; junction bases unmatched: 18. CDR3 length: 18 amino acids. Looked up from germline, CDR1 is LGHDT and CDR2 is YNNKEL (reference sequence). The CDR3 loop is CASSPRGGRDALSGELFF. CDR3 nucleotides: TGTGCCAGCAGCCCCCGGGGGGGGCGAGATGCCCTTTCAGGGGAGCTGTTTTTT.

The gene calls are TRBV10-1 and TRBJ2-7; no clear D. The V and J ends lost 10 bases and 0 bases respectively, with 19 bases between them. Germline CDR1 WNHNN, CDR2 SYGVQD (reference sequence). CDR3 length equals 15 residues. As DNA, the CDR3 is TGCGCCACCAAGGCCGTCAGAAATTTCTCCTACGAGCAGTACTTC. This codes for CATKAVRNFSYEQYF.

The chain employs TRBV28 and TRBJ2-7, with 9 bases aligning to TRBD1. Trimming removed 5 bases from V and 7 bases from J; junction bases left unmatched: 9. The CDR3 is made up of 14 amino acids. Germline V gene sequence: CDR1 MDHEN, CDR2 SYDVKM. The CDR3 loop is CASSDGTGWGEQYF. DNA of the CDR3: TGTGCCAGCAGTGATGGGACAGGGTGGGGTGAGCAGTACTTC.

A single count supports this clone. The V call is TRBV7-2, the J call TRBJ2-7; 7 nucleotides agree with TRBD2. The CDR3 extends over 17 amino acids. The J segment lost 0 bases and the V segment lost 0 bases, leaving 8 bases of the junction unmatched. In germline, CDR1 is SGHTA, CDR2 FQGNSA. DNA for the CDR3: TGTGCCAGCAGCTTAGCTTTCGCGGGGGTGAGCTCCTACGAGCAGTACTTC. Encoded protein: CASSLAFAGVSSYEQYF. Filled out from reference TRBV7-2 and TRBJ2-7, the complete variable domain reads GAGVSQSPSNKVTEKGKDVELRCDPISGHTALYWYRQSLGQGLEFLIYFQGNSAPDKSGLPSDRFSAERTGGSVSTLTIQRTQQEDSAVYLCASSLAFAGVSSYEQYFGPGTRLTVT.

V gene TRBV5-1 combines with J gene TRBJ1-6; 8 bases are a match to TRBD1. This CDR3 region has 15 residues. V shed 4 bases, J shed 6 bases, and the junction held 6 bases outside the gene matches. From germline, CDR1 is SGHRS and CDR2 YFSETQ. The CDR3 loop is CASSGMGQANSPLHF. CDR3 DNA sequence: TGCGCCAGCAGCGGGATGGGACAGGCTAATTCACCCCTCCACTTT.